The T cell receptor (beta chain) described here comes from a study of CD8+CD57+ T cells in acquired aplastic anemia. Study information: On average, sorted CD4+ and CD8+ cells gave 3.2 ug of DNA.

Study observations and caveats: Between the patient and control groups, CD8+ Simpson's diversity did not differ significantly. Some 29 CD8+ CDR3 sequences were shared between patients and controls.

Template material for TCR beta VDJ and CDR3 profiling consisted of genomic DNA. TCRdb called the reads again in MiXCR, with one record for every CDR3 protein. This sample has hundreds of thousands of distinct CDR3 sequences, with approximately 55% found just once. On this clonotype: Its specificity is not known.

CDR1 is SGHTA and CDR2 is FQGNSA in the germline V gene. V lost 4 bases to trimming and J lost 0 bases, with 10 bases between them. The CDR3 runs 15 residues. The V and J genes are TRBV7-2 and TRBJ2-4, with D tentatively TRBD1 (5 bases). The TCR originated in a human donor with severe aplastic anemia or a healthy control (not recorded which). The sequencing sample was made of sorted CD4+, CD8+, or CD8+CD57+ T cells (not recorded which) from PBMCs. CDR3: CASSSPGLAKNIQYF. The CDR3 DNA is TGTGCCAGCAGCTCCCCAGGGTTAGCCAAAAACATTCAGTACTTC.